The entry below describes one T cell receptor (beta chain). Its antigen is not known. Donor samples were obtained from healthy Caucasian individuals from Russia, aged about 6 to 95. Collection of 7.5 to 10 milliliters of peripheral blood was performed for each donor. Researchers report isolating at least 6.5 million PBMCs per sample. The sample is drawn from a study of blood T cells in healthy people across ages. Study conclusions and caveats: PBMC samples, being unsorted, prevented any conclusive comparison of naive and antigen-experienced cells.

Together with a sample-barcoded 5' primer, a J-beta primer mix was included in a second PCR lasting about 7 to 11 cycles. TCRdb processed the 5' RACE reads anew with MiXCR; each CDR3 protein has one entry. The sample carries approximately 730,000 distinct CDR3 sequences, 50% to 65% recorded once. The CDR3 runs to 13 residues. Germline V lookup: CDR1 DFQATT, CDR2 SNEGSKA (reference sequence). V was clipped by 3 bases and J by 5 bases; unmatched bases: 3. This receptor was obtained from a man older than 75 in good health. Sequencing was performed on blood. This rearrangement joins TRBV20-1 to TRBJ1-4, with 7 positions matching TRBD1. The CDR3, as DNA: TGCAGTGCTAGGACAGGGAGGAATGAAAAACTGTTTTTT. Translation: CSARTGRNEKLFF.